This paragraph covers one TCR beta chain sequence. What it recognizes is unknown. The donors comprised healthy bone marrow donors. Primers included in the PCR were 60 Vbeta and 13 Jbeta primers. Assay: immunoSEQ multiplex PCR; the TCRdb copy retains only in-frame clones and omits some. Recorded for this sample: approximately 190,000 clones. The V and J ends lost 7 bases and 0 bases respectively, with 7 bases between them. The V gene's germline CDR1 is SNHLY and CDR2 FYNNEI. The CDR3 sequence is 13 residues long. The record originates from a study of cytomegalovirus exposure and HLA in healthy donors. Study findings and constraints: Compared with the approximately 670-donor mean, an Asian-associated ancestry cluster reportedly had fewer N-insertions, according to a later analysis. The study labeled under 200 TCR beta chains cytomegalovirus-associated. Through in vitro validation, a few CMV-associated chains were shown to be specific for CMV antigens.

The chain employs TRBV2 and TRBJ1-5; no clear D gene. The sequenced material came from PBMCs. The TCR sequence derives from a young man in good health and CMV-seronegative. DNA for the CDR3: TGTGCCAGCACGGTAGATAGCAATCAGCCCCAGCATTTT. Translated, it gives CASTVDSNQPQHF.